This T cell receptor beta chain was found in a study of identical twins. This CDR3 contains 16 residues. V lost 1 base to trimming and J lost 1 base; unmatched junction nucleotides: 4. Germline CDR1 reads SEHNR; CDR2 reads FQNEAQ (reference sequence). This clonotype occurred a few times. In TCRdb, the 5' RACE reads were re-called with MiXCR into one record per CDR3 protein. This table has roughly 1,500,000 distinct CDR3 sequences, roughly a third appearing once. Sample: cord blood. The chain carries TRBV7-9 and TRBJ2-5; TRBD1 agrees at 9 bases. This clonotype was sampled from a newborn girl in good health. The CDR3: CASSLGGQGIQETQYF. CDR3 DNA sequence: TGTGCCAGCAGCTTAGGCGGACAGGGGATCCAAGAGACCCAGTACTTC.